The clone carrying this T cell receptor (beta chain) was detected ten times or more. Antigen specificity is unknown. A read error may account for a junction end that differs from germline. The data belong to a study of post-analysis software for immune sequencing data. Overall study findings and caveats: Roughly 5 TRBV segments occurring more often in patients than controls included TRBV5-6, TRBV5-1 and TRBV20-1.

Prepared libraries of TCR beta cDNA carried unique molecular identifiers. MiXCR, run by TCRdb on the PCR reads, gives a single entry per CDR3 protein. The top ten clones hold 9.5% to 13% of a sample with 450,000 or so distinct CDR3 sequences, approximately 46% of them seen once. CDR1 is SSHAT, CDR2 FNYEAQ, per germline (reference sequence). CDR3 length equals 15 residues. This chain links TRBV7-7 with TRBJ2-5; D call uncertain. This receptor was identified in a girl aged 10-17 years with multiple sclerosis. The specimen sequenced was blood. CDR3 bases: TGTGCTAGCAGCCCAGGTCGGAGTGTTCAAGAGACCCAGTACTTC. Protein: CASSPGRSVQETQYF.